The T cell receptor beta chain described here comes from a study of blood T cell repertoires in COVID-19. Under the authors' procedure: Estimation of nucleated cell counts relied on the amplification of reference gene primers. Generated by immunoSEQ multiplex PCR, the TCRdb table keeps only in-frame clones and is missing some. That table supplies the V and J calls and clone size; D and trimming were determined from the DNA. Found here are some 350,000 clones, about nine tenths of them singletons; the top ten hold about 6.7%. The source is an older woman with COVID-19, enrolled during active disease. The sample consisted of peripheral blood.

The DNA for the CDR3 is TGTGCCAGCAGTTACGATGGAGGGGCCCAAGAGACCCAGTACTTC. It is translated as CASSYDGGAQETQYF. The chain recombines TRBV6-5 with TRBJ2-5; D might be TRBD2 (6 bases). Germline V gene sequence: CDR1 MNHEY, CDR2 SVGAGI. CDR3 size: 15 residues. V dropped 2 bases and J dropped 1 base, with 11 bases sitting between them.